This T cell receptor beta chain was captured in a study of blood T cell repertoires in COVID-19 (TCRdb year 2020). For context, the study as a whole: Samples from collaborators originated in the United States, Italy and Spain and spanned both the acute and convalescent phases of COVID-19. Deeply sampled blood TCRbeta repertoires from subjects exposed to, actively infected with, or recovered from COVID-19 were included in the dataset. Samples came from the ongoing ImmuneRACE study (first 160 participants) plus 1,254 subjects from 6 global collaborators. The material from the prospective study consisted of cDNA or gDNA derived from T cells, B-cell-depleted T cells, or PBMCs. A freely available public database, intended as a resource for researchers studying the immune response to SARS-CoV-2, is where the repertoires were released. A de-identified subject ID, COVID-19 status, age in years and sex were almost always included in the sample metadata. Where available, HLA class I and class II types were taken from metadata supplied by the sample provider and were not determined by assay-based typing.

The collaborating institutions used their own protocols to collect whole blood in K2EDTA tubes. For TCRbeta analysis, collaborators shipped samples as frozen whole blood, isolated PBMCs, or DNA extracted from either of those sample types. The immunoSEQ Assay, a bias-controlled multiplex PCR, was used to amplify TCRbeta CDR3 regions from genomic DNA. Concerning the study's data processing: The number of nucleated cells in each sample was estimated by amplification of reference gene primers within the assay. Sequence reads were collapsed and filtered to measure the absolute abundance of every unique TCRbeta CDR3 rearrangement. For each sample, productive Simpson clonality was calculated as the square root of Simpson's diversity index over productive rearrangements. The table comes from immuneACCESS by way of TCRdb, which keeps in-frame sequences with V and J called. Part of the clones is missing from these tables; in studies checked, under half for an unresolved V gene and the rest for unknown reasons. V and J calls and clone size follow that table, whereas D and trimming were derived from the DNA. The sample table shows 100,000 to 140,000 clones, and around four fifths are seen once. The biggest ten clones account for 4% to 5.5% of the sample.

The investigation overall reported the following: The quantity of clinical and demographic metadata differed by source and by participant and was supplied without curation.

CDR1 and CDR2, looked up from the germline V gene (reference sequence), are LNHDA and SQIVND. The CDR3 spans 15 residues, from the cysteine through the phenylalanine. The entry retains the CDR3 DNA only, 45 bases that are in frame from base 1. V is clipped by 5 bases and J by 6 bases, and the sequence between their germline boundaries is 17 bases long. This clone was picked up one time. What antigen it recognizes has not been identified. One base away there is no much larger clone; base qualities are not given. Sequenced material: peripheral blood. The receptor was derived from a man aged 65 to 85 with acute or convalescent COVID-19. In this chain, TRBV19 is recombined with TRBJ1-5; TRBD1 is a possible D gene, resting on 6 matching bases. The CDR3 has the sequence CASSPHPPGVQPQHF. In nucleotides, the sequence is TGTGCCAGTAGTCCTCACCCCCCAGGGGTTCAGCCCCAGCATTTT. The full variable domain, with segments outside the CDR3 supplied by the reference TRBV19 and TRBJ1-5 proteins, appears as DGGITQSPKYLFRKEGQNVTLSCEQNLNHDAMYWYRQDPGQGLRLIYYSQIVNDFQKGDIAEGYSVSREKKESFPLTVTSAQKNPTAFYLCASSPHPPGVQPQHFGDGTRLSIL.